These 25 T cell receptor beta chains share one sample of origin, sequenced in a study of cytomegalovirus exposure and HLA in healthy donors. In the PCR, 60 Vbeta and 13 Jbeta primers were used. Measured with immunoSEQ multiplex PCR; TCRdb has only the in-frame clones, and not every one. The sample shows over 200,000 clones, approximately 70% of them seen only once. The sample comprised PBMCs. The origin of the receptors is a man aged 40-49 years in good health and CMV-seropositive.

The chain employs TRBV6-1 and TRBJ2-2; D unresolved. The V end was cut by 4 bases, the J end by 4 bases, with 19 bases between. This CDR3 comprises 17 residues. Germline lookup yields CDR1 MNHNS and CDR2 SASEGT. CDR3 protein: CASSVLIGSTSTGELFF. Written as DNA, the CDR3 is TGTGCCAGCAGTGTCCTTATCGGGTCCACAAGCACCGGGGAGCTGTTTTTT.

This clone was seen a few times. The chain joins TRBV5-1 to TRBJ2-7, with 10 positions matching TRBD1. The trim removed 3 bases at V and 5 bases at J, leaving 8 bases unmatched. This CDR3 comprises 15 residues. CDR1 is SGHRS, CDR2 YFSETQ, per germline. CDR3 residues: CASSSPGQGRNEQYF. The CDR3 DNA is TGCGCCAGCAGCTCACCGGGACAGGGGAGAAACGAGCAGTACTTC.

The chain employs TRBV5-4 and TRBJ1-4, with TRBD1 matching 9 bases. This CDR3 is 18 amino acids long. Germline V gives CDR1 SGHNT, CDR2 YYREEE (reference sequence). Trimming cost V 4 bases and J 4 bases; bases outside gene matches: 14. The CDR3 DNA follows: TGTGCCAGCAGCCTACAGGGGGCAATAGATTCGGGTAATGAAAAACTGTTTTTT. It encodes CASSLQGAIDSGNEKLFF. The full variable domain, completed using reference TRBV5-4 and TRBJ1-4, is ETGVTQSPTHLIKTRGQQVTLRCSSQSGHNTVSWYQQALGQGPQFIFQYYREEENGRGNFPPRFSGLQFPNYSSELNVNALELDDSALYLCASSLQGAIDSGNEKLFFGSGTQLSVL.

This sequence joins TRBV7-9 and TRBJ1-2, with TRBD1 matching over 8 bases. The CDR3 is 15 residues long. V lost 5 bases and J lost 5; bases outside the gene matches: 10. In germline, CDR1 is SEHNR, CDR2 FQNEAQ (reference sequence). The CDR3 coding sequence is TGTGCCAGCAGCCGCCCCGGACAGGGTGCTTATGGCTACACCTTC. As protein: CASSRPGQGAYGYTF.

V and J are TRBV6-1 and TRBJ2-1; 9 positions agree with TRBD2. With 1 base clipped from V and 16 bases from J, the junction kept 8 bases outside the gene matches. Germline CDR1 reads MNHNS; CDR2 reads SASEGT. The CDR3 length is 13 residues. In DNA, the CDR3 is TGTGCCAGCAGTGAAGGGGACTGGCGGGGGGGTTTCTTC. It encodes CASSEGDWRGGFF.

This clone was detected only a few times. V gene TRBV19 combines with J gene TRBJ1-2, with D perhaps TRBD1 (5 bases). Germline V gives CDR1 LNHDA, CDR2 SQIVND (reference sequence). The V and J ends lost 1 base and 4 bases respectively, with 13 bases between them. The CDR3 is made up of 15 amino acids. The CDR3 DNA reads TGTGCCAGTAGTATAGGTCCGCAGGGCATCTATGGCTACACCTTC. This encodes CASSIGPQGIYGYTF.

This clone was detected once. This chain links TRBV5-1 with TRBJ1-2, with D perhaps matching TRBD1 (6 bases). Per the germline V gene, CDR1 is SGHRS and CDR2 is YFSETQ. The CDR3 loop spans 15 amino acids. V was cut by 2 bases and J by 3 bases, with 14 bases left in between. CDR3 in amino acids: CASSLQGGLDYGYTF. The DNA of the CDR3 is TGCGCCAGCAGCTTACAGGGTGGGCTAGACTATGGCTACACCTTC.

The table lists this clone with a few counts. V is TRBV27 and J is TRBJ1-1, with D tentatively TRBD1 (6 bases). V was pared by 8 bases and J by 5 bases, with 18 bases between. Germline values: CDR1 MNHEY, CDR2 SMNVEV (reference sequence). The CDR3 covers 14 residues. CDR3 bases: TGTGCCAGCGCTCCTCTAGGGGGTGGGACTGAAGCTTTCTTT. This codes for CASAPLGGGTEAFF.

The chain employs TRBV29-1 and TRBJ2-7, with D tentatively TRBD1 (6 bases). The CDR3 covers 13 residues. Germline V lookup: CDR1 SQVTM, CDR2 ANQGSEA. The ends were cut back, 5 bases at V and 0 bases at J, with 11 bases in the middle. The CDR3 DNA reads as TGCAGCGTTTCAGGGGCTCCCTCCTACGAGCAGTACTTC. Protein sequence: CSVSGAPSYEQYF.

In regard to this clone: This specimen includes other DNA sequences encoding the same CDR3. The rearrangement uses TRBV28 and TRBJ2-7; no clear D gene. V was clipped by 4 bases and J by 3 bases, with 4 bases between them. The germline V gene has CDR1 MDHEN and CDR2 SYDVKM. CDR3 length: 11 amino acids. The DNA of the CDR3 is TGTGCCAGCAGTTCGAGCTACGAGCAGTACTTC. Its protein product is CASSSSYEQYF.

This clone was seen only a few times. The rearrangement links TRBV29-1 to TRBJ2-5; 8 bases align to TRBD2. The junction had 0 bases not matched to a gene; V was cut back by 1 base and J by 5 bases. CDR3 length: 12 residues. CDR1 is SQVTM, CDR2 ANQGSEA, per germline. CDR3 amino acids: CSVEGGGETQYF. CDR3 DNA: TGCAGCGTTGAAGGCGGGGGGGAGACCCAGTACTTC.

V gene TRBV27 combines with J gene TRBJ2-7; possible D gene TRBD1, 6 bases. V gave up 10 bases and J gave up 7 bases, with 20 bases separating them. CDR3 length: 13 residues. Germline V gene lookup returns CDR1 MNHEY and CDR2 SMNVEV (reference sequence). The CDR3 loop reads CANRGQSSLEQYF. As DNA, the CDR3 is TGTGCCAACCGAGGACAGAGTTCCCTGGAGCAGTACTTC.

This chain connects TRBV6-5 to TRBJ1-1; D call uncertain. The V gene's germline CDR1 is MNHEY and CDR2 SVGAGI. Trimming stripped 1 base from V and 5 bases from J, with 14 bases between. The CDR3 contains 15 residues. In nucleotides, the CDR3 is TGTGCCAGCAGTTACTTGGAGGGCTCGGGGACTGAAGCTTTCTTT. Protein product: CASSYLEGSGTEAFF.

The chain combines TRBV4-1 with TRBJ2-5, with 7 bases identical to TRBD1. V lost 2 bases to trimming and J lost 1 base; unmatched junction nucleotides: 4. Germline CDR1 MGHRA, CDR2 YSYEKL. The CDR3 spans 15 residues. Here the CDR3 DNA reads TGCGCCAGCAGCCAACTAGGGACAGCCCAAGAGACCCAGTACTTC. This gives the protein CASSQLGTAQETQYF.

This clone was picked up a small number of times. The chain links TRBV19 to TRBJ1-3; TRBD1 aligns across 7 bases. V lost 7 bases to trimming and J lost 8 bases; unmatched junction nucleotides: 11. The CDR3 is 14 amino acids. Per the germline V gene, CDR1 is LNHDA and CDR2 is SQIVND (reference sequence). This chain's CDR3 is CASIRDRLGDTIYF. The CDR3 DNA sequence: TGTGCCAGTATCCGGGACAGACTAGGGGACACCATATATTTT.

This clone was seen a few times. This chain links TRBV5-1 with TRBJ2-1, with a possible D match to TRBD1 (6 bases). The CDR3 is 12 residues long. V gave up 5 bases and J gave up 8 bases, with 11 bases separating them. Per germline, CDR1 SGHRS and CDR2 YFSETQ. The CDR3 loop reads CASRLQGHEQFF. In DNA form, the CDR3 reads TGCGCCAGCAGACTACAGGGCCATGAGCAGTTCTTC. Together with reference TRBV5-1 and TRBJ2-1, the CDR3 gives the full variable domain: KAGVTQTPRYLIKTRGQQVTLSCSPISGHRSVSWYQQTPGQGLQFLFEYFSETQRNKGNFPGRFSGRQFSNSRSEMNVSTLELGDSALYLCASRLQGHEQFFGPGTRLTVL.

This chain uses TRBV4-3 with TRBJ2-5; 13 positions agree with TRBD2. This CDR3 comprises 17 residues. V trimming: 4 bases; J trimming: 0 bases; junction bases outside the gene matches: 5. Germline-derived CDR1 and CDR2 are LGHNA and YSLEER. The CDR3, as DNA: TGCGCCAGCAGCCTTGGGACTAGCGGGGATCACCAAGAGACCCAGTACTTC. It codes for CASSLGTSGDHQETQYF.

The chain is built from TRBV7-9 and TRBJ1-1, with D tentatively TRBD1 (5 bases). The V end lost 3 bases, the J end lost 3 bases, and 14 bases lay between the germline ends. Germline assignment: CDR1 SEHNR and CDR2 FQNEAQ (reference sequence). This CDR3 region has 15 residues. The CDR3 protein is CASSLMGGGDTEAFF. The CDR3 coding sequence is TGTGCCAGCAGCTTGATGGGGGGGGGTGACACTGAAGCTTTCTTT.

The table lists this clone with a few counts. This rearrangement joins TRBV29-1 to TRBJ1-2; TRBD1 aligns across 11 bases. The CDR3 length is 15 residues. J was trimmed by 5 bases and V by 2 bases; bases with no gene match: 7. The germline V gene has CDR1 SQVTM and CDR2 ANQGSEA. The CDR3 region is CSVEIGQGALYGYTF. As DNA, the CDR3 is TGCAGCGTTGAAATCGGACAGGGGGCGCTTTATGGCTACACCTTC.

The chain joins TRBV27 to TRBJ2-5; the D gene is possibly TRBD2 (5 bases). V lost 0 bases to trimming and J lost 1 base, with 18 bases between them. The germline gives CDR1 MNHEY, CDR2 SMNVEV (reference sequence). The CDR3 has 18 residues. The CDR3 DNA reads as TGTGCCAGCAGTTTATCGTATCCGGGAATGTTTGGCCAAGAGACCCAGTACTTC. This sequence encodes CASSLSYPGMFGQETQYF.

The chain links TRBV27 to TRBJ2-7; D perhaps matches TRBD1 (6 bases). The CDR3 is 13 amino acids. CDR1 and CDR2 (germline): MNHEY, SMNVEV (reference sequence). V was trimmed by 2 bases and J by 7 bases, leaving 12 bases between them. The CDR3 reads CASSLGRGREQYF. CDR3 nucleotide sequence: TGTGCCAGCAGTTTAGGCAGGGGTAGGGAGCAGTACTTC.

The V call is TRBV4-1, the J call TRBJ2-4; 7 nucleotides agree with TRBD1. The germline gives CDR1 MGHRA, CDR2 YSYEKL. CDR3 size: 17 residues. With 4 bases clipped from V and 0 bases from J, the junction kept 9 bases outside the gene matches. CDR3 region: CASSPGGYRGAKNIQYF. Here the CDR3 DNA reads TGCGCCAGCAGCCCCGGAGGATACAGGGGAGCCAAAAACATTCAGTACTTC.

The chain recombines TRBV12-5 with TRBJ2-3; TRBD1 might be the D (7 bases). Trimming pared 7 bases from V and 8 bases from J, leaving 22 bases between. This CDR3 spans 15 amino acids. Germline CDR1 is LGHNT and CDR2 is FRNRAP. CDR3 DNA: TGTGCTAGTGCCCTGCAGGGGGGCTTCCGAGGTACGCAGTATTTT. As protein: CASALQGGFRGTQYF.

This clone has only a few counts. The chain employs TRBV27 and TRBJ1-1, with D hard to call. The CDR3 is made up of 12 amino acids. V was trimmed by 6 bases and J by 8 bases, leaving 13 bases between them. Germline assignment: CDR1 MNHEY and CDR2 SMNVEV (reference sequence). Written as DNA, the CDR3 is TGTGCCAGCAGCTCTTTCAGGCAGGAAGCTTTCTTT. The encoded protein is CASSSFRQEAFF.

The chain is built from TRBV4-3 and TRBJ2-1; the match to TRBD2 covers 7 bases. The V segment lost 4 bases and the J segment 5 bases; nucleotides outside the gene matches: 14. Germline V gene sequence: CDR1 LGHNA, CDR2 YSLEER. The CDR3 extends over 17 amino acids. CDR3 region: CASSLAVGTTKNNEQFF. In nucleotides, the CDR3 is TGCGCCAGCAGCCTAGCTGTTGGGACTACAAAAAACAATGAGCAGTTCTTC.